What follows are 11 T cell receptor beta chains derived from one specimen sequenced in a study of cytomegalovirus exposure and HLA in healthy donors. Clones were sequenced by immunoSEQ multiplex PCR, and TCRdb holds only the in-frame ones, with some missing. The sample lists tens of thousands of clones, around 94% occurring once. Sequencing input: PBMCs. Receptors originate from a woman under 30 in good health and CMV-seronegative.

This chain uses TRBV10-3 with TRBJ2-1; TRBD2 aligns across 7 bases. Germline trimming cut 3 bases from V and 8 bases from J; bases unmatched to any gene: 25. There are 20 residues in the CDR3. Germline-derived CDR1 and CDR2 are ENHRY and SYGVKD. CDR3 sequence reads: CAISDWGGDPTLMLGHEQFF. The CDR3 region has the DNA TGTGCCATCAGTGATTGGGGGGGGGACCCAACATTAATGCTAGGGCATGAGCAGTTCTTC.

The V and J genes are TRBV6-4 and TRBJ2-4, with 12 bases that match TRBD2. This CDR3 is 15 amino acids long. CDR1 and CDR2 from the germline V gene are MRHNA and SNTAGT. V trimming: 4 bases; J trimming: 6 bases; junction bases outside the gene matches: 4. The chain's CDR3 is CASSATSGGLNIQYF. In DNA, the CDR3 is TGTGCCAGCAGTGCGACTAGCGGGGGCCTAAACATTCAGTACTTC.

This chain connects TRBV11-3 to TRBJ2-4, with unresolved D. The CDR3 covers 17 residues. Germline CDR1 and CDR2: SGHNT and YENEEA. The V and J ends lost 4 bases and 8 bases respectively, with 24 bases between them. CDR3 DNA: TGTGCCAGCAGCTACGGAAAACGAACCACGGCCCAGGACATTCAGTACTTC. Its translation: CASSYGKRTTAQDIQYF.

The chain combines TRBV9 with TRBJ2-5, with 9 bases matching TRBD1. Looked up from germline, CDR1 is SGDLS and CDR2 is YYNGEE. With 0 bases clipped from V and 5 bases from J, the junction kept 5 bases outside the gene matches. This CDR3 comprises 15 residues. CDR3 in amino acids: CASSVGGQGHETQYF. The CDR3, as DNA: TGTGCCAGCAGCGTAGGGGGACAGGGACACGAGACCCAGTACTTC.

This chain uses TRBV6-6 with TRBJ2-2, with 13 bases matching TRBD2. CDR3 length: 15 amino acids. V gave up 4 bases and J gave up 7 bases; unmatched junction bases: 3. Germline V gene sequence: CDR1 MNHNY, CDR2 SVGAGI (reference sequence). The DNA for the CDR3 is TGTGCCAGCAGTTCGACTAGCGGGGGGTACGGGGAGCTGTTTTTT. This encodes CASSSTSGGYGELFF.

This chain joins TRBV7-9 and TRBJ2-7; TRBD2 matches at 13 bases. After removal of 4 bases from V and 1 base from J, the junction contained 4 bases not matched to a gene. CDR1 and CDR2 (germline): SEHNR, FQNEAQ (reference sequence). The length of the CDR3 is 16 residues. CDR3 in DNA: TGTGCCAGCAGCTATCCGGGACTAGCGGGATCCTACGAGCAGTACTTC. Its protein is CASSYPGLAGSYEQYF.

This chain links TRBV18 with TRBJ2-5; 13 nucleotides match TRBD2. This CDR3 has 16 residues. Per germline, CDR1 KGHSH and CDR2 LQKENI. After removal of 3 bases from V and 5 bases from J, the junction contained 6 bases not matched to a gene. The CDR3 DNA sequence: TGTGCCAGCTCACCTCGGAGGACTAGCGGGGGTGAGACCCAGTACTTC. Its protein is CASSPRRTSGGETQYF.

This chain connects TRBV5-8 to TRBJ1-1; possible D gene TRBD1, 5 bases. Germline V CDR1 and CDR2: SGHTS, YDEGEE. Trimming removed 8 bases at V and 1 base at J, with 15 bases between. The CDR3 runs to 14 residues. CDR3 sequence: CASQTGGWNTEAFF. The CDR3 region has the DNA TGTGCCAGTCAAACAGGCGGCTGGAACACTGAAGCTTTCTTT.

J is TRBJ2-7 and V is TRBV29-1, with TRBD2 as a possible D gene (5 bases). Germline V gene data show CDR1 as SQVTM and CDR2 as ANQGSEA. The CDR3 is 11 amino acids. Trimming took 7 bases from V and 4 from J, leaving 11 bases between them. The CDR3 nucleotides read TGCAGCGCAGGCCGGGATTACGAGCAGTACTTC. As protein: CSAGRDYEQYF.

The V and J genes are TRBV6-5 and TRBJ2-7; TRBD1 matches at 8 bases. There are 13 residues in the CDR3. In germline, CDR1 is MNHEY, CDR2 SVGAGI. V was pared by 3 bases and J by 5 bases, with 3 bases of the junction left unmatched. DNA of the CDR3: TGTGCCAGCAGTTATGACAGGGGAAACGAGCAGTACTTC. Translating it yields CASSYDRGNEQYF.

This clone was counted a single time. The chain has TRBV5-4 and TRBJ2-2; weak D call: TRBD1 (7 bases). V shed 4 bases and J shed 7 bases, with 17 bases lying between them. CDR1 and CDR2 (germline): SGHNT, YYREEE (reference sequence). The length of the CDR3 is 15 residues. The CDR3 region is CASSKPEGAVGELFF. CDR3 DNA: TGTGCCAGCAGCAAACCGGAGGGGGCTGTCGGGGAGCTGTTTTTT.